These 5 T cell receptor beta chains were sequenced from one sample in a study of cytomegalovirus exposure and HLA in healthy donors. PCR employed 60 Vbeta and 13 Jbeta primers. Some clones are missing from TCRdb's copy, which holds only in-frame ones; the method was immunoSEQ multiplex PCR. Here the sample spans about 160,000 clones, 82% being singletons. Sequencing was done on a sample of PBMCs. The receptors stem from a male donor in good health and CMV-seronegative.

The chain couples TRBV27 to TRBJ1-6, with D tentatively TRBD1 (6 bases). Germline V CDR1 and CDR2: MNHEY, SMNVEV (reference sequence). CDR3 length: 15 amino acids. With 6 bases removed from V and 4 bases from J, the gap between germline ends came to 13 bases. In nucleotides, the CDR3 is TGTGCCAGCAGGGCCACAGGGCAGTATAATTCACCCCTCCACTTT. Its protein product is CASRATGQYNSPLHF.

This clone was observed a handful of times. CDR3 amino acids: CASGSLTGELFF. The CDR3 nucleotides read TGTGCTAGCGGGAGTTTGACCGGGGAGCTGTTTTTT. The gene calls are TRBV19 and TRBJ2-2, with 9 bases fitting TRBD2. Germline CDR1 is LNHDA and CDR2 is SQIVND (reference sequence). The CDR3 covers 12 residues.

The chain is built from TRBV18 and TRBJ2-5; D perhaps matches TRBD2 (5 bases). Trimming shortened V by 1 base and J by 2 bases, and 14 bases separated the two germline ends. The CDR3 is 16 residues long. Per the germline V gene, CDR1 is KGHSH and CDR2 is LQKENI. CDR3 sequence reads: CASSPLFSENQETQYF. CDR3 in DNA: TGTGCCAGCTCACCACTTTTTAGCGAAAATCAAGAGACCCAGTACTTC.

The chain is built from TRBV7-8 and TRBJ1-3; TRBD1 matches 11 bases. The length of the CDR3 is 20 residues. Germline trimming cut 2 bases from V and 0 bases from J; bases unmatched to any gene: 12. Germline CDR1 and CDR2: SGHVS and FQNEAQ. The CDR3 protein is CASSLMWRTGGPNSGNTIYF. In DNA, the CDR3 is TGTGCCAGCAGCTTAATGTGGAGGACAGGGGGCCCAAACTCTGGAAACACCATATATTTT.

Concerning this clone: Its ends do not fully match the called genes, so a read error is possible. The chain carries TRBV6-6 and TRBJ1-1; 8 positions agree with TRBD1. The CDR3 runs 12 residues. Germline-derived CDR1 and CDR2 are MNHNY and SVGAGI (reference sequence). This CDR3 is CASSYFGQGGLF. The CDR3 bases are TGTGCCAGCAGTTATTTCGGACAGGGTGGTCTCTTT.